One sample yielded the 25 T cell receptor beta chains listed below, sequenced in a study of a mutant IDH1 vaccine in newly diagnosed glioma. Time point specified: week 35, safety follow-up. A 20-mer mutant IDH1 peptide at 300 ug was injected subcutaneously with topical imiquimod. TCRdb's copy holds only in-frame clones and misses some; the assay was immunoSEQ multiplex PCR. The sample comprises about 48,000 clones, roughly 80% of which are singletons, and 6.7% rests with the top ten. These receptors lack a known antigen. The sequences come from PBMCs, collected from a glioma patient whose treatment included an IDH1 peptide vaccine. The receptor set was obtained from a middle-aged man with glioma.

CDR3 sequence reads: CASSQQTGPYEQYF. CDR3 in DNA: TGTGCCAGCAGCCAGCAGACAGGACCCTACGAGCAGTACTTC. This chain connects TRBV7-2 to TRBJ2-7; the D gene is possibly TRBD1 (6 bases). Trimming cost V 5 bases and J 2 bases, with 13 bases left between them. Germline assignment: CDR1 SGHTA and CDR2 FQGNSA. The CDR3 runs 14 residues.

The chain joins TRBV6-6 to TRBJ2-7; 9 nucleotides line up with TRBD1. With V trimmed by 2 bases and J by 3 bases, 8 bases remained unmatched. Germline V gives CDR1 MNHNY, CDR2 SVGAGI (reference sequence). The CDR3 sequence is 16 residues long. DNA of the CDR3: TGTGCCAGCAGTTACACACCCGGGACAGGGTACTACGAGCAGTACTTC. This gives the protein CASSYTPGTGYYEQYF.

The chain has TRBV9 and TRBJ2-2; 7 bases map to TRBD1. Trimming at V came to 4 bases and at J to 5 bases, leaving 11 bases not matched to a gene. Germline CDR1 SGDLS, CDR2 YYNGEE. This CDR3 is 16 amino acids long. The chain's CDR3 is CASSPRQGVRTGELFF. The CDR3 bases are TGTGCCAGCAGCCCTCGACAGGGCGTGAGGACCGGGGAGCTGTTTTTT.

The J gene is TRBJ1-5, the V gene TRBV7-9, with unresolved D. CDR3 length: 16 amino acids. Germline V gene data show CDR1 as SEHNR and CDR2 as FQNEAQ (reference sequence). V lost 5 bases and J 3 bases, leaving 17 bases between the germline ends. The DNA of the CDR3 is TGTGCCAGCAGCACCGTAGGTACCTTTGACAATCAGCCCCAGCATTTT. This encodes CASSTVGTFDNQPQHF.

The chain uses TRBV7-2 and TRBJ1-1, with D possibly TRBD1 on 6 matching bases. CDR1 is SGHTA and CDR2 is FQGNSA in the germline V gene. The CDR3 contains 14 residues. The V and J ends lost 5 bases and 6 bases respectively, with 16 bases between them. CDR3 coding DNA: TGTGCCAGCAGCACTAGGTACAGGGCCCCTGAAGCTTTCTTT. Amino acids: CASSTRYRAPEAFF. The entire variable domain, with the rest obtained from reference TRBV7-2 and TRBJ1-1, is as follows: GAGVSQSPSNKVTEKGKDVELRCDPISGHTALYWYRQSLGQGLEFLIYFQGNSAPDKSGLPSDRFSAERTGGSVSTLTIQRTQQEDSAVYLCASSTRYRAPEAFFGQGTRLTVV.

This chain links TRBV7-8 with TRBJ1-4; 11 positions agree with TRBD1. This CDR3 has 15 amino acids. Trimming took 5 bases from V and 8 from J; bases not matched to a gene: 7. CDR1 and CDR2 (germline): SGHVS, FQNEAQ. The CDR3 region is CASSLRTGGDEKLFF. In nucleotides, the CDR3 is TGTGCCAGCAGCCTTCGGACAGGGGGCGACGAAAAACTGTTTTTT.

This clone was detected a few times. The gene calls are TRBV6-1 and TRBJ1-2; 11 bases map to TRBD1. The trim removed 6 bases at V and 3 bases at J, leaving 6 bases unmatched. Germline CDR1 MNHNS, CDR2 SASEGT. This CDR3 is built from 15 residues. The CDR3 DNA sequence: TGTGCCAGCAGAGGACAGGGGGCATTTCACTATGGCTACACCTTC. Protein sequence: CASRGQGAFHYGYTF.

The rearrangement joins TRBV6-5 to TRBJ1-3, with unresolved D. This CDR3 is built from 13 residues. Deletions cut 8 bases from V and 2 bases from J, with 10 bases between. Per germline, CDR1 MNHEY and CDR2 SVGAGI. The CDR3 DNA reads as TGTGCCAGCGGGGAATCAGCTGGAAACACCATATATTTT. Its protein product is CASGESAGNTIYF.

The DNA for the CDR3 is TGTGCCAGCAGCTTAGCAGGCGGGGATCCCGGCTACACCTTC. It translates to CASSLAGGDPGYTF. The rearrangement links TRBV7-9 to TRBJ1-2; D remains unclear. V lost 0 bases and J lost 8, with 13 bases in between. CDR1 and CDR2 from the germline V gene are SEHNR and FQNEAQ (reference sequence). The CDR3 is 14 amino acids.

The rearrangement links TRBV19 to TRBJ1-1; TRBD1 matches at 8 bases. CDR1 is LNHDA and CDR2 is SQIVND in the germline V gene (reference sequence). The trim removed 8 bases at V and 1 base at J, leaving 6 bases unmatched. The CDR3 length is 14 residues. The CDR3, as DNA: TGTGCCAGTTGTTTGGACAGGGCGAACACTGAAGCTTTCTTT. It translates to CASCLDRANTEAFF.

V usage is TRBV4-1 and J usage is TRBJ2-1; a weak D match, TRBD2 (6 bases). The CDR3 runs to 14 residues. Germline CDR1 reads MGHRA; CDR2 reads YSYEKL. V lost 4 bases, J lost 6 bases, and 13 bases lay in between. The CDR3 region is CASSPPQTSNEQFF. The CDR3 nucleotides are TGCGCCAGCAGCCCACCCCAGACTAGCAATGAGCAGTTCTTC.

The chain employs TRBV7-2 and TRBJ1-2; 7 bases align to TRBD1. The V gene's germline CDR1 is SGHTA and CDR2 FQGNSA. Trimming removed 5 bases from V and 3 bases from J; junction bases left unmatched: 6. This CDR3 has 14 amino acids. The CDR3 coding sequence is TGTGCCAGCAGCCTCTGGGACAGCTACTATGGCTACACCTTC. Residues: CASSLWDSYYGYTF.

J is TRBJ2-5 and V is TRBV10-3; possibly TRBD1 or TRBD2 for D (6 bases each). Trimming left V 10 bases short and J 1 base short, with 16 bases between. CDR3 length: 14 amino acids. The germline V gene encodes CDR1 ENHRY and CDR2 SYGVKD. The CDR3 loop reads CATGKGGPQETQYF. The DNA of the CDR3 is TGTGCCACCGGAAAGGGGGGACCCCAAGAGACCCAGTACTTC.

The chain joins TRBV5-1 to TRBJ2-2; TRBD1 matches 9 bases. V shed 7 bases and J 5 bases; nucleotides not matched to a gene: 9. This CDR3 has 15 amino acids. Germline CDR1 SGHRS, CDR2 YFSETQ. The CDR3 loop is CASHWDRVMTGELFF. The CDR3 coding sequence is TGCGCCAGCCACTGGGACAGGGTGATGACCGGGGAGCTGTTTTTT.

The V gene is TRBV11-2, the J gene TRBJ2-7; TRBD1 matches 8 bases. V was pared by 6 bases and J by 10 bases, with 8 bases of the junction left unmatched. The V gene's germline CDR1 is SGHAT and CDR2 FQNNGV. The CDR3 sequence is 12 residues long. CDR3 in amino acids: CASRPTGGGQYF. Here the CDR3 DNA reads TGTGCCAGCAGACCTACAGGGGGAGGCCAGTACTTC.

V and J are TRBV5-5 and TRBJ2-7, with TRBD2 as a possible D gene (7 bases). In germline, CDR1 is SGHKS, CDR2 YYEKEE (reference sequence). V lost 7 bases and J 5 bases, leaving 22 bases between the germline ends. This CDR3 comprises 15 residues. CDR3: CASSLGGGPIHEQYF. DNA for the CDR3: TGTGCCAGCTCACTAGGGGGGGGTCCAATCCACGAGCAGTACTTC.

The chain has TRBV5-8 and TRBJ1-2; D call uncertain. The CDR3 extends over 10 amino acids. Trimming removed 2 bases at V and 9 bases at J, with 5 bases between. Germline values: CDR1 SGHTS, CDR2 YDEGEE. The CDR3 loop is CASSFYRYTF. The DNA of the CDR3 is TGTGCCAGCAGCTTCTACCGCTACACCTTC.

The V gene is TRBV10-3, the J gene TRBJ1-2; unclear D gene. CDR1 and CDR2 from the germline V gene are ENHRY and SYGVKD. The CDR3 is made up of 11 amino acids. The V end was cut by 11 bases, the J end by 5 bases, with 12 bases between. CDR3 residues: CASGEGYGYTF. The CDR3, as DNA: TGTGCCTCCGGGGAAGGGTATGGCTACACCTTC.

The chain has TRBV19 and TRBJ2-7, with unresolved D. CDR3 length equals 17 residues. Germline V CDR1 and CDR2: LNHDA, SQIVND (reference sequence). The germline V and J ends were trimmed by 4 bases and 2 bases, with 21 bases remaining between them. CDR3 sequence reads: CASSTFSWGNVTYEQYF. The CDR3 DNA follows: TGTGCCAGTAGTACGTTTTCTTGGGGAAACGTTACCTACGAGCAGTACTTC.

V and J are TRBV10-2 and TRBJ2-1, with TRBD2 identical over 9 bases. V gave up 0 bases and J gave up 6 bases; unmatched junction bases: 6. The CDR3 consists of 16 residues. The germline V gene has CDR1 WSHSY and CDR2 SAAADI. DNA for the CDR3: TGCGCCAGCAGTGAGTCGAGCCTAGCGGGGATCAATGAGCAGTTCTTC. Protein product: CASSESSLAGINEQFF.

The J gene is TRBJ1-6, the V gene TRBV6-1; unclear D gene. Germline assignment: CDR1 MNHNS and CDR2 SASEGT. The V and J ends lost 8 bases and 8 bases respectively, with 10 bases between them. CDR3 length equals 12 residues. In nucleotides, the CDR3 is TGTGCCAGCCGGGTTAGTTATTCACCCCTCCACTTT. Translating gives CASRVSYSPLHF.

The chain joins TRBV6-1 to TRBJ2-7; D not certain. Trimming cost V 2 bases and J 6 bases, with 2 bases left between them. CDR1 is MNHNS, CDR2 SASEGT, per germline. The CDR3 loop spans 10 amino acids. The CDR3 DNA sequence: TGTGCCAGCAGTGAACCCGAGCAGTACTTC. As protein: CASSEPEQYF.

This chain joins TRBV4-1 and TRBJ1-4; tentative D call: TRBD1 (5 bases). Germline V CDR1 and CDR2: MGHRA, YSYEKL. The CDR3 totals 16 residues. V lost 5 bases and J lost 0, with 13 bases in between. Here the CDR3 DNA reads TGCGCCAGCAGCTCTATCCAGGGCGCAACTAATGAAAAACTGTTTTTT. It specifies CASSSIQGATNEKLFF.

The table lists this clone with a count of one. The rearrangement joins TRBV29-1 to TRBJ1-1; D uncertain. Trimming took 5 bases from V and 5 from J, leaving 12 bases between them. The length of the CDR3 is 12 residues. Germline V lookup: CDR1 SQVTM, CDR2 ANQGSEA. The CDR3 region has the DNA TGCAGCGTTAAGGCTTTCGCGACTGAAGCTTTCTTT. Translating gives CSVKAFATEAFF.

V usage is TRBV5-6 and J usage is TRBJ2-3; 8 bases fit TRBD2. Germline V lookup: CDR1 SGHDT, CDR2 YYEEEE. Unmatched junction bases numbered 16, after V lost 5 bases and J lost 11 bases. CDR3 length equals 15 residues. The CDR3 here is CASSLSGGPPMKQYF. The CDR3 DNA follows: TGTGCCAGCAGTCTGTCGGGGGGGCCCCCTATGAAGCAGTATTTT.